This T cell receptor beta chain was sequenced for a study of blood T cells in healthy people across ages. This clonotype was picked up a small number of times. What it binds is not known. Study-wide points: Diversity was estimated from one million T cells, and these estimates were considered underestimates.

A second PCR, run for roughly 7 to 11 cycles, used a sample-barcoded 5' primer plus a J-beta primer mix. Each sample provided no less than 2.5 million CDR3-containing paired-end reads. TCRdb analysed the 5' RACE reads with MiXCR anew, one entry per CDR3 protein. The data show some 1,800,000 distinct CDR3 sequences, with roughly two fifths seen just once and under 30% held by the top ten. The TCR sequence derives from a human donor in good health. Specimen: blood.

CDR3 in amino acids: CASSLPSGSSYNEQFF. The CDR3 DNA reads as TGTGCCAGCAGTTTACCCTCGGGCAGCTCCTACAATGAGCAGTTCTTC. This rearrangement joins TRBV12-3 or TRBV12-4 to TRBJ2-1; no clear D. The CDR3 length is 16 residues. The ends were cut back, 2 bases at V and 0 bases at J, with 11 bases in the middle.